There are many counts of the clone carrying this T cell receptor (beta chain). The antigen remains unidentified. Mouse names are used for the genes. From the germline J gene comes the end of the CDR3, since the read stops 4 residues before it. Other DNA sequences of this sample code for an identical CDR3. Cutaneous lymph node cells were pooled, and they were sorted using CD4, CD8alpha, NKG2D, NKG2ACE and other markers. The sequencing template was cDNA reverse transcribed from extracted RNA. Here immunoSEQ multiplex PCR was the method, and the copy in TCRdb shows in-frame clones only, minus some. Recorded here are 200,000 to 300,000 clones, with no singletons, and the ten leading clones hold 0.9% to 1.5%. The sample comes from a study of CD8+ T cells in alopecia areata. General study results and limits: Normal scalp showed lower clonality than lesional scalp, especially alopecia totalis/universalis.

Germline CDR1 MNHDT, CDR2 YYDKIL. The germline V and J ends were trimmed by 1 base and 0 bases, with 9 bases remaining between them. The CDR3 loop spans 16 amino acids. The source of this sequence is a C3H/HeJ mouse with alopecia areata. The strain bears MHC haplotype H2-k. The sequencing sample was made of CD4+ T cells sorted from a lymph node. This rearrangement joins TRBV17 to TRBJ2-2, with D possibly matching TRBD1 (6 bases). The CDR3 sequence is CASSRAGTSNTGQLYF. Incomplete CDR3 DNA: TGTGCTAGCAGTAGAGCAGGGACATCAAACACCGGG.